The next 25 T cell receptor beta chains were all read from a single sample in a study of T cell responses to AZD1222 COVID-19 vaccine. Measured with immunoSEQ multiplex PCR; TCRdb has only the in-frame clones, and not every one. Of some 50,000 clones in the sample, roughly 83% were seen once. Sequencing used peripheral blood, obtained on day 0 of AZD1222 vaccination. The receptors were gathered from an adult in good health.

In its sample, this clone was seen a few times. V gene TRBV10-1 combines with J gene TRBJ1-2, with TRBD1 matching 9 bases. The ends lost 5 bases at V and 8 bases at J; junction bases unmatched: 6. The CDR3 loop spans 13 amino acids. Germline V gives CDR1 WNHNN, CDR2 SYGVQD (reference sequence). CDR3 DNA sequence: TGCGCCAGCAGTCGGGACAGGGCAGGAGGCTACACCTTC. Translating gives CASSRDRAGGYTF.

Worth noting for this clone: This sample includes further DNA sequences coding for the same CDR3. The genes are TRBV15 and TRBJ2-5, with TRBD2 matching 9 bases. There are 15 residues in the CDR3. Germline V CDR1 and CDR2: LNHNV, YYDKDF (reference sequence). Trimming took 5 bases from V and 5 from J; bases not matched to a gene: 9. In DNA, the CDR3 is TGTGCCACCAGCCCCCGAGCGGGAGGAGGGGAGACCCAGTACTTC. It encodes CATSPRAGGGETQYF.

This chain joins TRBV6-5 and TRBJ2-3; a possible D gene is TRBD2 (5 bases). Trimming cost V 6 bases and J 4 bases, with 8 bases left between them. There are 12 residues in the CDR3. CDR1 is MNHEY and CDR2 is SVGAGI in the germline V gene. CDR3 region: CASRRAADTQYF. The CDR3 DNA reads as TGTGCCAGCAGGCGGGCGGCAGATACGCAGTATTTT.

This chain connects TRBV9 to TRBJ1-2; 7 nucleotides agree with TRBD1. The length of the CDR3 is 14 residues. The V gene's germline CDR1 is SGDLS and CDR2 YYNGEE. The V segment lost 4 bases and the J segment 5 bases; nucleotides outside the gene matches: 8. CDR3 coding DNA: TGTGCCAGCAGCCCGCCCGGGACAGAGTATGGCTACACCTTC. Amino acids: CASSPPGTEYGYTF.

V gene TRBV5-8 combines with J gene TRBJ2-7; possible D gene TRBD2, 7 bases. Trimming stripped 2 bases from V and 3 bases from J, with 15 bases between. The CDR3 totals 15 residues. Germline CDR1 reads SGHTS; CDR2 reads YDEGEE. The CDR3 coding sequence is TGTGCCAGCAGCTTAGGGGGAGGGTATCTCTACGAGCAGTACTTC. It yields the protein CASSLGGGYLYEQYF.

This clone was picked up one time. J is TRBJ1-1 and V is TRBV2; D call uncertain. Germline CDR1 reads SNHLY; CDR2 reads FYNNEI. CDR3 length equals 13 residues. Trimming removed 8 bases from V and 4 bases from J, with 14 bases in between. CDR3 region: CASGGGQGTEAFF. The DNA for the CDR3 is TGTGCCAGCGGAGGAGGGCAAGGCACTGAAGCTTTCTTT.

The V call is TRBV5-8, the J call TRBJ1-2; 8 nucleotides line up with TRBD1. The V gene's germline CDR1 is SGHTS and CDR2 YDEGEE. The CDR3 spans 16 residues. V was clipped by 4 bases and J by 1 base; unmatched bases: 9. The CDR3 region has the DNA TGTGCCAGCAGCCCAGGACAGGGCGCTCGTAACTATGGCTACACCTTC. Protein sequence: CASSPGQGARNYGYTF. Looking up the rest from reference TRBV5-8 and TRBJ1-2 gives the full variable domain: EAGVTQSPTHLIKTRGQQATLRCSPISGHTSVYWYQQALGLGLQFLLWYDEGEERNRGNFPPRFSGRQFPNYSSELNVNALELEDSALYLCASSPGQGARNYGYTFGSGTRLTVV.

The chain is built from TRBV24-1 and TRBJ2-1; D possibly corresponds to TRBD2 (6 bases). V was trimmed by 12 bases and J by 3 bases, leaving 23 bases between them. Germline V lookup: CDR1 KGHDR, CDR2 SFDVKD. This CDR3 region has 16 residues. The DNA for the CDR3 is TGTGCCTCCAAGGGAGAGTCCGGACTAATCTACAATGAGCAGTTCTTC. Translated, it gives CASKGESGLIYNEQFF.

The V gene is TRBV6-6, the J gene TRBJ2-7, with D possibly TRBD1 on 5 matching bases. Germline V gene lookup returns CDR1 MNHNY and CDR2 SVGAGI (reference sequence). This CDR3 spans 12 amino acids. Trimming took off 6 bases at V and 6 bases at J, with 12 bases between the two ends. For the CDR3, the DNA is TGTGCCAGCAGCTCCCAAGGGGCCGAGCAGTACTTC. This sequence encodes CASSSQGAEQYF.

The rearrangement uses TRBV5-1 and TRBJ1-2, with 8 bases that match TRBD1. The trim removed 6 bases at V and 6 bases at J, leaving 7 bases unmatched. This CDR3 comprises 13 residues. Germline V CDR1 and CDR2: SGHRS, YFSETQ. The CDR3 region has the DNA TGCGCCAGCACGCCAGGGGGCGTTCATGGCTACACCTTC. It specifies CASTPGGVHGYTF. Drawing the rest from reference TRBV5-1 and TRBJ1-2, the complete variable domain is KAGVTQTPRYLIKTRGQQVTLSCSPISGHRSVSWYQQTPGQGLQFLFEYFSETQRNKGNFPGRFSGRQFSNSRSEMNVSTLELGDSALYLCASTPGGVHGYTFGSGTRLTVV.

The rearrangement joins TRBV4-1 to TRBJ2-3; 7 bases match TRBD2. In germline, CDR1 is MGHRA, CDR2 YSYEKL. V lost 0 bases, J lost 1 base, and 10 bases stayed unmatched. This CDR3 spans 18 amino acids. CDR3 nucleotides: TGCGCCAGCAGCCAAGACCTCCGCAGCGGGACGGGCACAGATACGCAGTATTTT. As protein: CASSQDLRSGTGTDTQYF.

The V gene is TRBV3-1 (or the pseudogene TRBV3-2), the J gene TRBJ2-7, with TRBD1 identical over 10 bases. CDR3 length: 15 residues. CDR1 LGHDT and CDR2 YNNKEL come from the germline V gene (reference sequence). V gave up 1 base and J gave up 5 bases; unmatched junction bases: 5. This chain's CDR3 is CASSQGGQGGDEQYF. The CDR3 coding sequence is TGTGCCAGCAGCCAAGGCGGACAGGGGGGGGACGAGCAGTACTTC.

The gene calls are TRBV11-2 and TRBJ2-7, with D tentatively TRBD1 (6 bases). V lost 5 bases and J lost 6, with 17 bases in between. CDR1 and CDR2 from the germline V gene are SGHAT and FQNNGV. This CDR3 contains 14 residues. The CDR3 DNA follows: TGTGCCAGCAGCAGGGCAGGGGATAATTTCGAGCAGTACTTC. It yields the protein CASSRAGDNFEQYF. Using reference TRBV11-2 and TRBJ2-7 for the parts outside the CDR3, the full variable domain is EAGVAQSPRYKIIEKRQSVAFWCNPISGHATLYWYQQILGQGPKLLIQFQNNGVVDDSQLPKDRFSAERLKGVDSTLKIQPAKLEDSAVYLCASSRAGDNFEQYFGPGTRLTVT.

The chain recombines TRBV7-9 with TRBJ2-7; possible D gene TRBD1, 5 bases. The V end was cut by 5 bases, the J end by 3 bases, with 11 bases between. Looked up from germline, CDR1 is SEHNR and CDR2 is FQNEAQ (reference sequence). The CDR3 runs 13 residues. The CDR3, as DNA: TGTGCCAGCAGCCACACCCAGGGCTACGAGCAGTACTTC. It codes for CASSHTQGYEQYF.

The CDR3 coding sequence is TGCGCCAGCAGCTTAGGACTAGCGGAAAACACCGGGGAGCTGTTTTTT. Translated: CASSLGLAENTGELFF. The J gene is TRBJ2-2, the V gene TRBV4-1; 10 positions match TRBD2. The CDR3 sequence is 16 residues long. V shed 5 bases, J shed 2 bases, and the junction held 5 bases outside the gene matches. The V gene's germline CDR1 is MGHRA and CDR2 YSYEKL.

This chain connects TRBV5-8 to TRBJ1-5; D gene ambiguous. V dropped 0 bases and J dropped 2 bases, with 3 bases sitting between them. CDR3 length equals 13 residues. Germline loops: CDR1 SGHTS, CDR2 YDEGEE. CDR3 in amino acids: CASSLAGNQPQHF. CDR3 sequence (DNA): TGTGCCAGCAGCTTGGCAGGCAATCAGCCCCAGCATTTT. Full variable domain (outside the CDR3, taken from reference TRBV5-8 and TRBJ1-5): EAGVTQSPTHLIKTRGQQATLRCSPISGHTSVYWYQQALGLGLQFLLWYDEGEERNRGNFPPRFSGRQFPNYSSELNVNALELEDSALYLCASSLAGNQPQHFGDGTRLSIL.

The chain couples TRBV3-1 (or the pseudogene TRBV3-2) to TRBJ1-4, with D possibly matching TRBD1 (6 bases). Germline V gene data show CDR1 as LGHDT and CDR2 as YNNKEL (reference sequence). The CDR3 spans 16 residues. V shed 1 base and J shed 0 bases, with 9 bases lying between them. The CDR3 nucleotides read TGTGCCAGCAGCCAAGTAGGACAGACAACTAATGAAAAACTGTTTTTT. It translates to CASSQVGQTTNEKLFF.

The chain carries TRBV5-1 and TRBJ2-2; 7 bases line up with TRBD1. The CDR3 runs to 14 residues. The germline gives CDR1 SGHRS, CDR2 YFSETQ. J gave up 8 bases and V 6 bases, and 10 bases lay outside the gene matches. CDR3 region: CASNSQGERGELFF. The CDR3 DNA follows: TGCGCCAGCAACTCTCAGGGGGAGAGAGGGGAGCTGTTTTTT.

CDR3 nucleotides: TGTGCCAGTAACCTTGGGGGCCAAACAGATACGCAGTATTTT. Its protein is CASNLGGQTDTQYF. The rearrangement joins TRBV19 to TRBJ2-3, with D tentatively TRBD1 (6 bases). Trimming pared 7 bases from V and 3 bases from J, leaving 14 bases between. CDR1 is LNHDA and CDR2 is SQIVND in the germline V gene (reference sequence). The CDR3 consists of 14 residues.

The genes are TRBV30 and TRBJ1-1; D is undetermined. The germline CDR1 and CDR2 sequences are GTSNPN and SVGIG (reference sequence). The CDR3 sequence is 13 residues long. Between the trimmed V and J ends, which lost 2 bases and 4 bases, there was a span of 11 bases. In nucleotides, the CDR3 is TGTGCCTGGAGTCCCCGGCGGAGCACTGAAGCTTTCTTT. The encoded protein is CAWSPRRSTEAFF. The entire variable domain, with the rest obtained from reference TRBV30 and TRBJ1-1, is as follows: SQTIHQWPATLVQPVGSPLSLECTVEGTSNPNLYWYRQAAGRGLQLLFYSVGIGQISSEVPQNLSASRPQDRQFILSSKKLLLSDSGFYLCAWSPRRSTEAFFGQGTRLTVV.

The rearrangement uses TRBV3-1 (or the pseudogene TRBV3-2) and TRBJ2-7; TRBD2 aligns across 7 bases. The length of the CDR3 is 14 residues. The germline V gene encodes CDR1 LGHDT and CDR2 YNNKEL (reference sequence). Trimming at V came to 2 bases and at J to 7 bases, leaving 8 bases not matched to a gene. The CDR3 sequence is CASSQLREAGEQYF. The CDR3 bases are TGTGCCAGCAGCCAATTAAGGGAAGCGGGGGAGCAGTACTTC.

The genes are TRBV19 and TRBJ2-1, with 10 bases aligning to TRBD2. CDR1 is LNHDA, CDR2 SQIVND, per germline (reference sequence). The CDR3 has 15 amino acids. V dropped 5 bases and J dropped 6; count of bases not matched to a gene: 7. CDR3 nucleotides: TGTGCCAGTAGTGGGGGGGTAGCGGGAGGCAATGAGCAGTTCTTC. Protein: CASSGGVAGGNEQFF.

CDR3 loop: CASSLMMSSGNTIYF. In DNA, the CDR3 is TGTGCCAGCAGCTTAATGATGAGCTCTGGAAACACCATATATTTT. This chain joins TRBV7-9 and TRBJ1-3; D is uncertain. V lost 2 bases to trimming and J lost 0 bases, with 8 bases between them. In germline, CDR1 is SEHNR, CDR2 FQNEAQ (reference sequence). This CDR3 region has 15 residues.

CDR3 DNA sequence: TGTGCCAGCTCACAAGGGGCTAACTATGGCTACACCTTC. Encoded protein: CASSQGANYGYTF. The chain uses TRBV18 and TRBJ1-2; possible D gene TRBD1, 5 bases. The CDR3 is made up of 13 amino acids. Germline V gene sequence: CDR1 KGHSH, CDR2 LQKENI. V dropped 4 bases and J dropped 0 bases, with 6 bases sitting between them.

The chain carries TRBV5-1 and TRBJ1-6; 11 nucleotides align to TRBD1. Germline CDR1 and CDR2: SGHRS and YFSETQ. J was trimmed by 6 bases and V by 4 bases; bases with no gene match: 3. This CDR3 has 15 amino acids. The CDR3 is CASSPGQGGNSPLHF. The CDR3 nucleotides are TGCGCCAGCAGCCCGGGACAGGGGGGTAATTCACCCCTCCACTTT.